This T cell receptor (beta chain) was recovered during a study of blood T cell repertoires in COVID-19. The overall study: PBMCs, B-cell-depleted T cells, or T cells were the source of the cDNA or gDNA that made up the material.

CDR3 length: 15 amino acids. V was cut by 2 bases and J by 4 bases, with 14 bases left in between. Germline assignment: CDR1 LNHDA and CDR2 SQIVND (reference sequence). Symptom resolution, clearance, or two negative PCRs marked the recovered donors of Cohort 3. The protocol was immunoSEQ multiplex PCR, while the TCRdb copy is restricted to in-frame clones and leaves out a portion. The sample has some 320,000 clones; under 95% are singletons. The TCR originated in a man between 60 and 75 years old who had recovered from COVID-19. The chain combines TRBV19 with TRBJ1-2, with D possibly matching TRBD1 (6 bases). The sequenced sample consisted of PBMCs or T cells enriched from blood (not recorded which). The CDR3 region has the DNA TGTGCCAGTAGTATACCCGGGGACATAGTCTATGGCTACACCTTC. Translating gives CASSIPGDIVYGYTF.